Below, 14 T cell receptor beta chains from the same sample are listed, as sequenced in a study of shared clonotypes between healthy human individuals. Clones were sequenced by immunoSEQ multiplex PCR, and TCRdb holds only the in-frame ones, with some missing. The sample has around 2.1 million clones; just over 90% are singletons. Cells designated naive CD8 were CD45RO-negative and were positively selected for CCR7, with terminally differentiated effector memory CD45RA+ cells excluded. The specimen was naive CD8+ T cells from PBMCs. The source is a man aged 18 to 35 in good health. Some clones in this sample may be carry-over from other donors' samples.

The chain combines TRBV7-9 with TRBJ2-3; 11 bases fit TRBD2. The V and J ends lost 5 bases and 3 bases, in that order; junction bases with no gene match: 7. The CDR3 has 16 residues. From germline, CDR1 is SEHNR and CDR2 FQNEAQ (reference sequence). CDR3 coding DNA: TGTGCCAGCAGCGCCCGACTAGCGGGGCAAACAGATACGCAGTATTTT. It specifies CASSARLAGQTDTQYF.

The rearrangement uses TRBV28 and TRBJ2-5, with 7 positions matching TRBD1. Germline CDR1 and CDR2: MDHEN and SYDVKM. With V trimmed by 8 bases and J by 3 bases, 6 bases remained unmatched. CDR3 size: 13 residues. Here the CDR3 reads CASRGTGEETQYF. In DNA form, the CDR3 reads TGTGCCAGCCGAGGAACAGGGGAAGAGACCCAGTACTTC.

The chain joins TRBV10-3 to TRBJ2-4; no firm D call. The V end lost 4 bases, the J end lost 15 bases, and 7 bases lay between the germline ends. This CDR3 comprises 9 residues. The germline V gene has CDR1 ENHRY and CDR2 SYGVKD. CDR3 sequence reads: CAISGGRYF. CDR3 bases: TGTGCCATCAGTGGTGGCAGGTACTTC.

The chain links TRBV2 to TRBJ2-7, with D possibly TRBD2 on 5 matching bases. The CDR3 runs 14 residues. Per germline, CDR1 SNHLY and CDR2 FYNNEI. The germline V and J ends were trimmed by 6 bases and 2 bases, with 14 bases remaining between them. CDR3 loop: CASSTYSGTYEQYF. The CDR3, as DNA: TGTGCCAGCAGCACATACAGCGGAACCTACGAGCAGTACTTC.

This sequence joins TRBV5-5 and TRBJ1-1; no reliable D call. With 1 base removed from V and 5 bases from J, the gap between germline ends came to 9 bases. The V gene's germline CDR1 is SGHKS and CDR2 YYEKEE (reference sequence). This CDR3 comprises 13 residues. The CDR3 DNA follows: TGTGCCAGCAGCTTGTGGGATGGGACTGAAGCTTTCTTT. It is translated as CASSLWDGTEAFF.

The chain recombines TRBV18 with TRBJ2-1; TRBD2 matches 11 bases. Germline V gene sequence: CDR1 KGHSH, CDR2 LQKENI. The CDR3 has 17 amino acids. Trimming took 2 bases from V and 4 from J; bases not matched to a gene: 7. The DNA for the CDR3 is TGTGCCAGCTCACCAACCGGGACTAGCGGCAATTACAATGAGCAGTTCTTC. Its translation: CASSPTGTSGNYNEQFF.

The chain has TRBV27 and TRBJ2-3; D may be TRBD2 (6 bases). The germline CDR1 and CDR2 sequences are MNHEY and SMNVEV (reference sequence). V lost 2 bases and J lost 2, with 14 bases in between. This CDR3 is 16 amino acids long. The CDR3: CASSLMAGPFTDTQYF. CDR3 DNA: TGTGCCAGCAGTTTAATGGCGGGGCCCTTCACAGATACGCAGTATTTT.

The V and J genes are TRBV27 and TRBJ1-5, with a tentative D call TRBD1 (5 bases). The V and J ends lost 5 bases and 0 bases respectively, with 17 bases between them. Germline-derived CDR1 and CDR2 are MNHEY and SMNVEV (reference sequence). The CDR3 has 17 residues. The CDR3 sequence is CASSGDPGGYSNQPQHF. The CDR3 DNA sequence: TGTGCCAGCAGTGGAGACCCGGGGGGTTATAGCAATCAGCCCCAGCATTTT.

This clone was seen a single time. V usage is TRBV30 and J usage is TRBJ2-7, with 7 bases that match TRBD1. J lost 3 bases, V lost 2 bases, and 4 bases had no gene match. CDR3 size: 13 residues. Germline V gene sequence: CDR1 GTSNPN, CDR2 SVGIG (reference sequence). The CDR3 reads CAWSIGGFYEQYF. The DNA of the CDR3 is TGTGCCTGGAGTATAGGGGGCTTCTACGAGCAGTACTTC. The full variable domain, completed using reference TRBV30 and TRBJ2-7, is SQTIHQWPATLVQPVGSPLSLECTVEGTSNPNLYWYRQAAGRGLQLLFYSVGIGQISSEVPQNLSASRPQDRQFILSSKKLLLSDSGFYLCAWSIGGFYEQYFGPGTRLTVT.

The chain recombines TRBV28 with TRBJ2-1; D possibly corresponds to TRBD1 (5 bases). This CDR3 contains 17 residues. The V and J ends lost 3 bases and 9 bases respectively, with 24 bases between them. CDR1 and CDR2 from the germline V gene are MDHEN and SYDVKM. Here the CDR3 DNA reads TGTGCCAGCAGTTTCGATTCGTCGAGCGAAGAAAGGGGTGAGCAGTTCTTC. Amino acids: CASSFDSSSEERGEQFF.

The chain joins TRBV30 to TRBJ2-7; no reliable D call. The CDR3 covers 12 residues. V lost 0 bases and J 5 bases, leaving 8 bases between the germline ends. The V gene's germline CDR1 is GTSNPN and CDR2 SVGIG (reference sequence). Written as DNA, the CDR3 is TGTGCCTGGAGTGTACGCAGGCACGAGCAGTACTTC. Its translation is CAWSVRRHEQYF.

This clone was detected only once. The CDR3 reads CASSYSETPMGTEAFF. The CDR3 DNA sequence: TGTGCCAGCAGTTACAGCGAGACCCCGATGGGGACTGAAGCTTTCTTT. J is TRBJ1-1 and V is TRBV6-6; no definite D call. The CDR3 loop spans 16 amino acids. Germline loops: CDR1 MNHNY, CDR2 SVGAGI (reference sequence). V was cut by 2 bases and J by 5 bases, with 18 bases left in between.

The chain recombines TRBV6-1 with TRBJ2-7; 8 bases are a match to TRBD2. The CDR3 spans 15 residues. Per the germline V gene, CDR1 is MNHNS and CDR2 is SASEGT. V gave up 3 bases and J gave up 5 bases; unmatched junction bases: 9. The CDR3 DNA follows: TGTGCCAGCAGTGATTGGCGGGGGGCAAGCGACGAGCAGTACTTC. Translation: CASSDWRGASDEQYF.

As to this clone: This CDR3 is also generated by other DNA sequences in the sample. CDR3 sequence: CASSLSDSSYEQYF. DNA for the CDR3: TGTGCCAGCAGCTTATCGGACAGCTCCTACGAGCAGTACTTC. The V and J genes are TRBV13 and TRBJ2-7; tentative D call: TRBD1 (6 bases). The CDR3 is 14 residues long. V lost 2 bases to trimming and J lost 0 bases, with 8 bases between them. From germline, CDR1 is PRHDT and CDR2 FYEKMQ (reference sequence).